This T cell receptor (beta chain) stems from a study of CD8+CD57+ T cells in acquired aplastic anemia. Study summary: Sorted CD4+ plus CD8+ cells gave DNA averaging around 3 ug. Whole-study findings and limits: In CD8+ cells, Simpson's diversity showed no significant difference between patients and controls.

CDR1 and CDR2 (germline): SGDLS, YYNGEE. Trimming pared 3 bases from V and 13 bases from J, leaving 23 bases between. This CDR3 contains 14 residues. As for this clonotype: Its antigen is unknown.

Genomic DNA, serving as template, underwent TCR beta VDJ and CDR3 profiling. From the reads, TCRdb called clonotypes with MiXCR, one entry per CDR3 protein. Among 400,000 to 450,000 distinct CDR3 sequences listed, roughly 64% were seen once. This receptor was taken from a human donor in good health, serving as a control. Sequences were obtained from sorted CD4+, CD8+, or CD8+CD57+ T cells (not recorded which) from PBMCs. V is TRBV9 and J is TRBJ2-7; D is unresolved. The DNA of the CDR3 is TGTGCCAGCAGCGCCCGGGCTAGGGCCACTGAGCCTTACTTC. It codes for CASSARARATEPYF.